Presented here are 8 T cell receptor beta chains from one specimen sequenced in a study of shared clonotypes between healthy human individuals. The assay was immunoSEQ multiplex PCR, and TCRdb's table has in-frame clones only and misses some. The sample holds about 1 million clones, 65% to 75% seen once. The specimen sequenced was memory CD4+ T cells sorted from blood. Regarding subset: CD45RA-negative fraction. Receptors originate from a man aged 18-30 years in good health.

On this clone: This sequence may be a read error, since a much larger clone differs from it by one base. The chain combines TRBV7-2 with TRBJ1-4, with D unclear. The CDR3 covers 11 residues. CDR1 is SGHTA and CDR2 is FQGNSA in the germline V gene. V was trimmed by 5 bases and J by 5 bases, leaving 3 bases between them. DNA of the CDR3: TGTGCCAGCAGCCAGAATGAAAAACTGTTTTTT. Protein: CASSQNEKLFF.

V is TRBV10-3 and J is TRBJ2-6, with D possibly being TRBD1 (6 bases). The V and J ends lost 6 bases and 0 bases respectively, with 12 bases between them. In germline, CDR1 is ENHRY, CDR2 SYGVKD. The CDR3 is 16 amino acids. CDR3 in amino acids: CAIRDSATSGANVLTF. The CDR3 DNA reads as TGTGCCATCAGGGACAGTGCAACCTCTGGGGCCAACGTCCTGACTTTC.

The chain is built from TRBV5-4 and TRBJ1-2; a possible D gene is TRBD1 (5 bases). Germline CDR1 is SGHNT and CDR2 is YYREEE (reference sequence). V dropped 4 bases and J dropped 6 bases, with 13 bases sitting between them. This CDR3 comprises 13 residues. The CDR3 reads CASSPSAGDGYTF. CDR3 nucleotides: TGTGCCAGCAGCCCCAGCGCGGGGGATGGCTACACCTTC.

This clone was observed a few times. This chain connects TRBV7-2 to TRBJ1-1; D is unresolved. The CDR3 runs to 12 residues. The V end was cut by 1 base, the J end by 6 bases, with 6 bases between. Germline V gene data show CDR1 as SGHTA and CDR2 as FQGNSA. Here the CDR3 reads CASSLDFSEAFF. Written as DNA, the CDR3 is TGTGCCAGCAGCTTAGATTTTTCTGAAGCTTTCTTT.

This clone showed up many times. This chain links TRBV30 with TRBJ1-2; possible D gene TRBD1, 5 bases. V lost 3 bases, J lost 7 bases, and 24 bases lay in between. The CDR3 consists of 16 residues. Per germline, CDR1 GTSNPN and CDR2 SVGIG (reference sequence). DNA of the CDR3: TGTGCCTGGAGAGCAAAATCCGGGACTGATCTAAGTGGCTACACCTTC. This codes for CAWRAKSGTDLSGYTF.

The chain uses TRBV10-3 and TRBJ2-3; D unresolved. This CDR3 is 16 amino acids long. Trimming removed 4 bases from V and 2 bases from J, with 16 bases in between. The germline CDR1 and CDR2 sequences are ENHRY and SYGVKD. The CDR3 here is CAISGSRVPSTDTQYF. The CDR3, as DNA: TGTGCCATCAGTGGTTCCAGAGTCCCGTCCACAGATACGCAGTATTTT.

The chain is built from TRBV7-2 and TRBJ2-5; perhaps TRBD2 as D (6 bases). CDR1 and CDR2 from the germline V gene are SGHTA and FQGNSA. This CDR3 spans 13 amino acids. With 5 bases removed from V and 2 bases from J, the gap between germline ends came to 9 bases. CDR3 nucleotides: TGTGCCAGCAGCCGCGGGACGCAAGAGACCCAGTACTTC. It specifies CASSRGTQETQYF.

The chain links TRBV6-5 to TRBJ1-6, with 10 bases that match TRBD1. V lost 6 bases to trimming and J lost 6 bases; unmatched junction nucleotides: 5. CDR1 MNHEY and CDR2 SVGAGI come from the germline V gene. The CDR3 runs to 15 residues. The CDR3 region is CASRLGQGTNSPLHF. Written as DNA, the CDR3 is TGTGCCAGCAGGTTGGGACAGGGGACTAATTCACCCCTCCACTTT.